Below are 9 T cell receptor beta chains sequenced from a single sample in a study of blood T cell repertoires in COVID-19. Sequencing was performed with immunoSEQ multiplex PCR; in TCRdb, only in-frame clones are kept and a portion is missing. This sample yields roughly 32,000 clones, of which roughly 91% are seen a single time; approximately 19% belongs to the top ten. Source material: peripheral blood. The receptors derive from a man older than 75 with acute or convalescent COVID-19.

The chain joins TRBV10-2 to TRBJ2-7, with TRBD1 matching 9 bases. Germline trimming cut 8 bases from V and 1 base from J; bases unmatched to any gene: 3. Per the germline V gene, CDR1 is WSHSY and CDR2 is SAAADI. The CDR3 runs 13 residues. The DNA of the CDR3 is TGCGCCAGCCGAGGGACAGGGTCCTACGAGCAGTACTTC. This codes for CASRGTGSYEQYF.

J is TRBJ1-4 and V is TRBV29-1; 7 nucleotides align to TRBD1. The germline gives CDR1 SQVTM, CDR2 ANQGSEA. This CDR3 is built from 11 residues. V lost 8 bases to trimming and J lost 8 bases; unmatched junction nucleotides: 5. The CDR3 nucleotides read TGCAGCTTCGGGACAGCCGAAAAACTGTTTTTT. Encoded protein: CSFGTAEKLFF.

This clone was seen just once. This chain joins TRBV5-1 and TRBJ1-1; 7 bases agree with TRBD1. The CDR3 is made up of 14 amino acids. With V trimmed by 0 bases and J by 3 bases, 2 bases remained unmatched. CDR1 is SGHRS and CDR2 is YFSETQ in the germline V gene. Here the CDR3 DNA reads TGCGCCAGCAGCTTGGCTACAGGGGACACTGAAGCTTTCTTT. Encoded protein: CASSLATGDTEAFF. Using reference TRBV5-1 and TRBJ1-1 for the parts outside the CDR3, the full variable domain is KAGVTQTPRYLIKTRGQQVTLSCSPISGHRSVSWYQQTPGQGLQFLFEYFSETQRNKGNFPGRFSGRQFSNSRSEMNVSTLELGDSALYLCASSLATGDTEAFFGQGTRLTVV.

The rearrangement links TRBV7-9 to TRBJ1-4, with 7 bases matching TRBD1. The junction had 8 bases not matched to a gene; V was cut back by 5 bases and J by 5 bases. CDR1 and CDR2 from the germline V gene are SEHNR and FQNEAQ (reference sequence). This CDR3 comprises 15 residues. The CDR3 region has the DNA TGTGCCAGCAGCCCGGGGGACAGTGAGAATGAAAAACTGTTTTTT. As protein: CASSPGDSENEKLFF. The full variable domain, rest sourced from reference TRBV7-9 and TRBJ1-4, is DTGVSQNPRHKITKRGQNVTFRCDPISEHNRLYWYRQTLGQGPEFLTYFQNEAQLEKSRLLSDRFSAERPKGSFSTLEIQRTEQGDSAMYLCASSPGDSENEKLFFGSGTQLSVL.

By its share, this clone is large. The V and J genes are TRBV4-1 and TRBJ2-2; 14 bases are shared with TRBD2. V lost 0 bases to trimming and J lost 0 bases; unmatched junction nucleotides: 6. The CDR3 is made up of 20 amino acids. Germline V lookup: CDR1 MGHRA, CDR2 YSYEKL. For the CDR3, the DNA is TGCGCCAGCAGCCAAGATCTCGGACTAGCGGGGGGACCGAACACCGGGGAGCTGTTTTTT. It codes for CASSQDLGLAGGPNTGELFF.

The chain uses TRBV24-1 and TRBJ2-1, with TRBD1 matching over 8 bases. The J segment lost 7 bases and the V segment lost 0 bases, leaving 1 base of the junction unmatched. CDR1 and CDR2 from the germline V gene are KGHDR and SFDVKD. The CDR3 totals 14 residues. The CDR3 bases are TGTGCCACCAGTGATTTGCGACAGGGGAATGAGCAGTTCTTC. Residues: CATSDLRQGNEQFF.

The rearrangement joins TRBV7-7 to TRBJ2-5, with 8 bases fitting TRBD2. Germline assignment: CDR1 SSHAT and CDR2 FNYEAQ (reference sequence). The CDR3 is made up of 17 amino acids. J lost 3 bases, V lost 1 base, and 10 bases had no gene match. The CDR3 is CASSLGRRGAVEETQYF. The CDR3 region has the DNA TGTGCCAGCAGCTTAGGGCGGCGGGGGGCCGTAGAAGAGACCCAGTACTTC.

CDR3 sequence reads: CASSVGGADTQYF. CDR3 coding DNA: TGTGCCAGCAGCGTAGGGGGGGCAGATACGCAGTATTTT. The rearrangement joins TRBV9 to TRBJ2-3; TRBD2 is a possible D gene (6 bases). CDR3 length equals 13 residues. From germline, CDR1 is SGDLS and CDR2 YYNGEE. With 0 bases removed from V and 4 bases from J, the gap between germline ends came to 6 bases.

This rearrangement joins TRBV30 to TRBJ1-6; tentatively, D is TRBD1 (6 bases). Germline-derived CDR1 and CDR2 are GTSNPN and SVGIG (reference sequence). V gave up 1 base and J gave up 8 bases, with 15 bases separating them. This CDR3 has 15 residues. CDR3 loop: CAWSDLGRGDSPLHF. The DNA of the CDR3 is TGTGCCTGGAGTGACCTCGGGAGGGGGGATTCACCCCTCCACTTT.